Sequencing of this T cell receptor (beta chain) was carried out in a study of siplizumab effects on memory and regulatory T cells (dated by TCRdb to about 2019). Looking at the study overall: The effect of the anti-CD2 antibody siplizumab on alloreactive T-cell subsets was examined in allogeneic mixed lymphocyte reactions constructed from human PBMCs.

On this clone itself: Its antigen is not yet known. There are no base qualities to consult, and no much larger clone falls within one base.

Study-level results and caveats: Among mappable alloreactive CD4+ clones, the Treg-derived fraction averaged 68.8% with siplizumab versus roughly 25% in control reactions. Sequences below about 10^-5 frequency were poorly captured, so only a minor fraction of alloreactive clones could be mapped to unstimulated subsets. Siplizumab significantly lowered the cumulative frequency of alloreactive sequences that could be traced to unstimulated CD4+ memory T cells. Whether proliferating Tregs from siplizumab cultures actually had suppressive function was not functionally confirmed. Unstimulated naive T cells appeared more diverse than memory T cells, and naive cells seemed to contribute substantially to the alloresponse. A naive or memory phenotype could not be assigned to roughly 75-96% of proliferating CD4+ or CD8+ clones.

Sorted unstimulated T cells and proliferating T cells recovered from mixed lymphocyte reactions were subjected to TCRbeta CDR3 sequencing. Fresh whole blood from fewer than 12 HLA-typed healthy donors was used to isolate PBMCs. Unstimulated CD4+ non-regulatory T cells were FACS-sorted to map the origin of alloreactive clones. V is pruned by 3 bases and J by 3 bases, leaving 10 bases of the junction without a gene match. CDR1 MGHRA and CDR2 YSYEKL were looked up in the germline V gene. The CDR3 contains 17 residues, cysteine and phenylalanine counted. Only the CDR3 portion is preserved as DNA: 51 bases, with reading frame beginning at the first base. Library preparation used the immunoSEQ multiplex PCR assay. Approximately 100,000 TCR templates per sample were assayed on the deep sequencing platform. Genomic DNA extracted from sorted T cells was the material used for TCRbeta CDR3 sequencing. Under the source paper's analysis protocol: The R programming language was used for clonal analysis of TCRbeta CDR3 data. Unstimulated samples were compared with post-reaction CFSE-low samples to define alloreactive CD4+ and CD8+ clones. Regulatory or non-regulatory origin of alloreactive CD4+ clones was assigned by matching sequences to the sorted unstimulated Treg and non-Treg repertoires. In TCRdb, the immuneACCESS table is reduced to in-frame sequences with V and J assigned. These tables do not hold every clone; where another copy was compared, an unresolved V gene accounts for under half, and the others remain unexplained. V, J and clone size derive from that table, while D and trimming were established from the DNA sequence. The sample includes about 100,000 clones, with 85% to 95% observed a single time. The ten largest clonotypes hold roughly 1.4% of the sample.

The material sequenced was non-Treg CD4+ T cells sorted from blood. The cell subset or site label on this specimen signifies: FACS-sorted unstimulated CD4+ non-regulatory T cells. The sequence is built from TRBV4-1 and TRBJ1-5, with 8 middle bases fitting TRBD1. This clonotype was obtained from a human donor in good health. The nucleotides read TGCGCCAGCAGCCAGGAAAGTCAGGGGGCTATCAATCAGCCCCAGCATTTT. The encoded protein is CASSQESQGAINQPQHF.